The clone carrying this T cell receptor (beta chain) was seen repeatedly, ten times or more. Its target is unknown. This entry is derived from a study of T-cell reconstitution after alpha-beta-depleted transplantation in children. The germline gives CDR1 MNHEY, CDR2 SVGAGI. This CDR3 spans 12 amino acids. V was pared by 6 bases and J by 6 bases, with 8 bases between. Unique molecular identifiers tagged the TCRbeta library. Using its own MiXCR run on the PCR reads, TCRdb lists one record per CDR3 protein. The table includes approximately 490,000 distinct CDR3 sequences, roughly a tenth detected once. Whole-study findings and limits: At around two months after transplant, the alpha-beta T cells were reportedly derived from several hundred expanded clones that came from non-depleted graft cells. Most T-cell counts and diversity one year after the transplant came from T cells that were newly produced. Surviving thymic progenitors and recipient T cells were the source of high TCRbeta diversity at day 60 in some patients.

This specimen consisted of PBMCs, obtained before TCRalphabeta/CD19-depleted stem cell transplant. This receptor was taken from a child aged 2 to 10 with inherited bone marrow failure, due to receive a stem cell transplant. The chain combines TRBV6-5 with TRBJ2-2, with D perhaps matching TRBD1 (5 bases). The CDR3 region has the DNA TGTGCCAGCAGATACAGGTCCGGGGAGCTGTTTTTT. Protein product: CASRYRSGELFF.